A single sample gave rise to the 13 T cell receptor beta chains below, sequenced in a study of Graves' ophthalmopathy and Graves' hyperthyroidism. The TCR beta CDR3 regions underwent amplification from RNA transcripts. HTBI primers primed a first-round RT-PCR, and a second-round multiplex PCR followed. TCRdb redid the calling of the multiplex PCR reads with MiXCR, one entry per CDR3 protein. The sample lists 360,000 or so distinct CDR3 sequences; about 17% were seen once. What was sequenced was peripheral blood. These TCRs come from a woman under 30 with Graves' ophthalmopathy.

This clonotype was found once. The chain uses TRBV6-1 and TRBJ2-6, with a weak D call TRBD1 (5 bases). Per the germline V gene, CDR1 is MNHNS and CDR2 is SASEGT. With 6 bases removed from V and 4 bases from J, the gap between germline ends came to 7 bases. This CDR3 has 13 amino acids. CDR3 DNA: TGTGCCAGCAGCCAGGGAGGGGCCAACGTCCTGACTTTC. Its protein product is CASSQGGANVLTF.

In this sample, this clonotype turned up a few times. The genes are TRBV6-2 or TRBV6-3 and TRBJ2-4, with 9 bases matching TRBD1. The CDR3 has 18 amino acids. The V gene end was trimmed by 0 bases and the J gene end by 0 bases; junction bases not matched to a gene: 6. Per the germline V gene, CDR1 is MNHEY and CDR2 is SVGEGT. The DNA of the CDR3 is TGTGCCAGCAGTTACTCCGGACAGGGGAACTTAGCCAAAAACATTCAGTACTTC. This codes for CASSYSGQGNLAKNIQYF.

In its sample, this clonotype was seen many times. The chain links TRBV11-1 to TRBJ1-2; no clear D gene. Germline values: CDR1 SGHAT, CDR2 FQDESV (reference sequence). V lost 6 bases, J lost 7 bases, and 24 bases lay in between. The CDR3 is 16 amino acids. The CDR3 sequence: CASSPHDRLGLGGYTF. The CDR3 region has the DNA TGTGCCAGCAGTCCCCACGACCGCCTGGGTTTAGGTGGCTACACCTTC.

This clonotype showed up many times. V and J are TRBV20-1 and TRBJ2-2; D is ambiguous. CDR3 length: 13 residues. Trimming removed 5 bases at V and 4 bases at J, with 11 bases between. The germline CDR1 and CDR2 sequences are DFQATT and SNEGSKA (reference sequence). Here the CDR3 DNA reads TGCAGTGCTGTCCAGAAGCCCACCGGGGAGCTGTTTTTT. Residues: CSAVQKPTGELFF.

Comments on this clonotype: This clone may be a read error of a much larger clone one base away. The chain carries TRBV12-3 or TRBV12-4 and TRBJ1-6; D possibly corresponds to TRBD1 (5 bases). This CDR3 comprises 17 residues. V was trimmed by 5 bases and J by 0 bases, leaving 14 bases between them. The CDR3 is CASSVRQLSSYNSPLHF. In DNA form, the CDR3 reads TGTGCCAGCAGTGTCCGACAGTTGAGCTCCTATAATTCACCCCTCCACTTT.

This clonotype occurred many times. The V and J genes are TRBV19 and TRBJ1-2; a weak D match, TRBD1 (5 bases). V was cut by 11 bases and J by 2 bases, with 12 bases left in between. This CDR3 is built from 12 residues. Germline V gives CDR1 LNHDA, CDR2 SQIVND (reference sequence). The CDR3 DNA follows: TGTGCCGGGTCCCAGGGAAACTATGGCTACACCTTC. It is translated as CAGSQGNYGYTF.

This rearrangement joins TRBV7-6 to TRBJ2-7; D is uncertain. CDR3 length equals 15 residues. Germline lookup yields CDR1 SGHVS and CDR2 FNYEAQ. V shed 5 bases and J shed 5 bases, with 19 bases lying between them. DNA for the CDR3: TGTGCCAGCAGCCCTCAAGACGGATCCCTCAACGAGCAGTACTTC. Protein: CASSPQDGSLNEQYF. Supplemented by reference TRBV7-6 and TRBJ2-7, the full variable domain reads GAGVSQSPRYKVTKRGQDVALRCDPISGHVSLYWYRQALGQGPEFLTYFNYEAQQDKSGLPNDRFSAERPEGSISTLTIQRTEQRDSAMYRCASSPQDGSLNEQYFGPGTRLTVT.

This clonotype was recorded many times. The rearrangement joins TRBV18 to TRBJ2-7, with D possibly TRBD1 on 7 matching bases. Germline loops: CDR1 KGHSH, CDR2 LQKENI. V was shortened by 3 bases and J by 7 bases, with 16 bases between the two germline ends. The CDR3 length is 14 residues. The CDR3 is CASSPRDRAGEQYF. In DNA form, the CDR3 reads TGTGCCAGCTCACCTCGAGACAGGGCGGGGGAGCAGTACTTC.

This clonotype was counted at least ten times. This sequence joins TRBV9 and TRBJ2-5, with TRBD1 as a possible D gene (6 bases). CDR3 size: 14 residues. The V and J ends lost 4 bases and 1 base respectively, with 11 bases between them. Germline V lookup: CDR1 SGDLS, CDR2 YYNGEE. The CDR3 region is CASSLSDSQETQYF. The CDR3 nucleotides are TGTGCCAGCAGCTTATCGGACAGCCAAGAGACCCAGTACTTC.

This clonotype was recorded at least ten times. The J gene is TRBJ2-7, the V gene TRBV12-3 or TRBV12-4; 10 bases align to TRBD2. The CDR3 covers 16 residues. V was clipped by 4 bases and J by 6 bases; unmatched bases: 12. The CDR3 here is CASSSPLAGEICEQYF. The DNA of the CDR3 is TGTGCCAGCAGTTCTCCGCTAGCGGGAGAAATCTGCGAGCAGTACTTC.

This clonotype turned up a few times. A single base separates this from a much larger clone, so it may be a read error. The J gene is TRBJ2-2, the V gene TRBV5-1; 11 bases fit TRBD2. The CDR3 consists of 17 residues. Germline trimming cut 4 bases from V and 6 bases from J; bases unmatched to any gene: 11. CDR1 and CDR2 (germline): SGHRS, YFSETQ. The CDR3 spells CASSERGLADHAGELFF. CDR3 coding DNA: TGCGCCAGCAGCGAGAGGGGACTAGCGGACCACGCCGGGGAGCTGTTTTTT.

As to this clonotype: Its ends do not fully match the called genes, so a read error is possible. V gene TRBV11-1 combines with J gene TRBJ2-7, with a possible D match to TRBD1 (6 bases). There are 13 residues in the CDR3. From germline, CDR1 is SGHAT and CDR2 FQDESV (reference sequence). CDR3 amino acids: CASSLIWEQGFHF. The CDR3 nucleotides read TGTGCCAGCAGCCTCATTTGGGAACAGGGTTTCCACTTC. The full variable domain, in which reference TRBV11-1 and TRBJ2-7 provide the parts outside the CDR3, is EAEVAQSPRYKITEKSQAVAFWCDPISGHATLYWYRQILGQGPELLVQFQDESVVDDSQLPKDRFSAERLKGVDSTLKIQPAELGDSAMYLCASSLIWEQGFHFGPGTRLTVT.

This clonotype was found a few times. The chain recombines TRBV7-3 with TRBJ2-2, with no clear D. The germline V gene has CDR1 SGHTA and CDR2 FQGTGA. CDR3 length: 16 amino acids. The ends were cut back, 5 bases at V and 4 bases at J, with 17 bases in the middle. In DNA, the CDR3 is TGTGCCAGCAGCCCACGGTCGGCCGGGCGCACCGGGGAGCTGTTTTTT. This encodes CASSPRSAGRTGELFF. The full variable domain, rest sourced from reference TRBV7-3 and TRBJ2-2, is GAGVSQTPSNKVTEKGKYVELRCDPISGHTALYWYRQSLGQGPEFLIYFQGTGAADDSGLPNDRFFAVRPEGSVSTLKIQRTERGDSAVYLCASSPRSAGRTGELFFGEGSRLTVL.